Shown below are 8 T cell receptor beta chains from a single sample sequenced in a study of Graves' ophthalmopathy and Graves' hyperthyroidism. RNA served as the template for amplifying TCR beta CDR3 regions. An initial RT-PCR round employing HTBI primers preceded a second-round multiplex PCR. Using its own MiXCR run on the multiplex PCR reads, TCRdb lists one record per CDR3 protein. In the table there are some 1.1 million distinct CDR3 sequences, about two fifths of which are singletons. Sequencing was carried out using peripheral blood or thyroid tissue (not recorded which). The receptors come from an adult man with Graves' hyperthyroidism.

The chain is built from TRBV3-1 and TRBJ2-5, with TRBD2 matching 7 bases. Germline V gene lookup returns CDR1 LGHDT and CDR2 YNNKEL (reference sequence). The V segment lost 4 bases and the J segment 1 base; nucleotides outside the gene matches: 6. This CDR3 is built from 15 residues. The chain's CDR3 is CASSRRRGFQETQYF. CDR3 DNA: TGTGCCAGCAGCCGTCGGCGGGGGTTCCAAGAGACCCAGTACTTC.

V is TRBV6-6 and J is TRBJ1-2; possibly TRBD1 for D (5 bases). CDR1 is MNHNY and CDR2 is SVGAGI in the germline V gene (reference sequence). The CDR3 is 13 amino acids. Trimming cost V 5 bases and J 7 bases, with 14 bases left between them. The CDR3 DNA reads TGTGCCAGCAGTGAAAACCTCAGGGTTGGCTACACCTTC. It specifies CASSENLRVGYTF.

The chain couples TRBV5-1 to TRBJ2-7; 13 positions match TRBD2. V trimming: 2 bases; J trimming: 9 bases; junction bases outside the gene matches: 14. Germline lookup yields CDR1 SGHRS and CDR2 YFSETQ. The CDR3 covers 17 residues. DNA for the CDR3: TGCGCCAGCAGCTTCTTCGGACTAGCGGGAGACAATTATGGGCAGTACTTC. It translates to CASSFFGLAGDNYGQYF. Using reference TRBV5-1 and TRBJ2-7 for the parts outside the CDR3, the full variable domain is KAGVTQTPRYLIKTRGQQVTLSCSPISGHRSVSWYQQTPGQGLQFLFEYFSETQRNKGNFPGRFSGRQFSNSRSEMNVSTLELGDSALYLCASSFFGLAGDNYGQYFGPGTRLTVT.

The chain couples TRBV7-2 to TRBJ2-2; 10 bases agree with TRBD2. Losses at the gene ends were 3 bases for V and 5 bases for J; bases not matched to a gene: 9. Germline V gene data show CDR1 as SGHTA and CDR2 as FQGNSA. The CDR3 spans 17 residues. This CDR3 reads CASSFVRLAGNTGELFF. CDR3 nucleotide sequence: TGTGCCAGCAGCTTTGTCCGACTAGCGGGTAATACCGGGGAGCTGTTTTTT.

This chain uses TRBV10-3 with TRBJ2-5; TRBD1 or TRBD2 may be the D gene (6 bases each). V was trimmed by 10 bases and J by 1 base, leaving 13 bases between them. The CDR3 sequence is 13 residues long. Germline lookup yields CDR1 ENHRY and CDR2 SYGVKD. Here the CDR3 reads CATTGALQETQYF. CDR3 bases: TGTGCCACCACGGGGGCCCTCCAAGAGACCCAGTACTTC.

This clonotype was found a few times. This chain links TRBV10-3 with TRBJ2-7; tentatively, D is TRBD1 (7 bases). Per the germline V gene, CDR1 is ENHRY and CDR2 is SYGVKD. With 5 bases removed from V and 5 bases from J, the gap between germline ends came to 13 bases. The CDR3 length is 13 residues. In DNA, the CDR3 is TGTGCCATCAGTCAGGGGGGCCACCACGAGCAGTACTTC. Translating gives CAISQGGHHEQYF.

In its sample, this clonotype was seen a few times. The V call is TRBV12-3 or TRBV12-4, the J call TRBJ1-5; D unresolved. The CDR3 length is 16 residues. V shed 4 bases and J shed 6 bases, with 19 bases lying between them. The chain's CDR3 is CASSYQSGLASQPQHF. The DNA for the CDR3 is TGTGCCAGCAGTTATCAGTCGGGTCTCGCCTCTCAGCCCCAGCATTTT.

Regarding this clonotype: Given a much more abundant clone one base away, this may be a read error. The genes are TRBV10-3 and TRBJ1-5, with 8 bases that match TRBD1. Germline lookup yields CDR1 ENHRY and CDR2 SYGVKD. This CDR3 region has 14 residues. CDR3 in DNA: TGTGCCAGCAGTGAACGACAGGGGTTTCAGCCCCAGCATTTT. It encodes CASSERQGFQPQHF.